This T cell receptor (beta chain) was sequenced in a study of cytomegalovirus exposure and HLA in healthy donors. This CDR3 spans 15 amino acids. Trimming cost V 5 bases and J 4 bases, with 15 bases left between them. Per the germline V gene, CDR1 is SEHNR and CDR2 is FQNEAQ (reference sequence). PCR was performed using 60 Vbeta and 13 Jbeta primers. This table comes from immunoSEQ multiplex PCR, and its TCRdb copy is limited to in-frame clones, with some not included. The table lists around 150,000 clones, roughly 80% of them singletons. Sequenced: PBMCs. The receptor's source is a woman in her 30s in good health and CMV-seropositive. V usage is TRBV7-9 and J usage is TRBJ2-1; D is uncertain. CDR3 nucleotides: TGTGCCAGCAGCACCAATCCGGGTCATTACAATGAGCAGTTCTTC. Its translation is CASSTNPGHYNEQFF.